The 11 T cell receptor beta chains below all came from one sample that was sequenced in a study of Ad26.COV2.S vaccination and SARS-CoV-2 variants. The treatment was: around 19 received Ad26.COV2.S at low or high dose, single or two shots; several received placebo; per-sample allocation not given. Sampling took place 63 days after the first vaccine or placebo injection. Using immunoSEQ multiplex PCR, the repertoire was profiled, and TCRdb retains in-frame clones only, with some absent. Among 380,000 or so clones listed, about 83% were seen once. The sequencing used peripheral blood, collected in a trial of Ad26.COV2.S vaccine versus placebo. These receptor sequences come from a person between 18 and 65 years old who received the Ad26.COV2.S COVID-19 vaccine or a placebo.

This chain links TRBV29-1 with TRBJ2-3; 8 bases are shared with TRBD1. The germline V gene has CDR1 SQVTM and CDR2 ANQGSEA. The CDR3 runs 13 residues. The V and J ends lost 4 bases and 3 bases, in that order; junction bases with no gene match: 3. CDR3 DNA sequence: TGCAGCGTTGGGACAGGGATGACAGATACGCAGTATTTT. This sequence encodes CSVGTGMTDTQYF.

The genes are TRBV19 and TRBJ1-1, with a weak D call TRBD1 (6 bases). The length of the CDR3 is 14 residues. The V gene's germline CDR1 is LNHDA and CDR2 SQIVND (reference sequence). Trimming shortened V by 7 bases and J by 4 bases, and 16 bases separated the two germline ends. The CDR3 region is CASNLQGMATEAFF. For the CDR3, the DNA is TGTGCCAGTAATTTACAGGGTATGGCCACTGAAGCTTTCTTT.

This chain uses TRBV15 with TRBJ2-3; the D call may be TRBD1 or TRBD2 (5 bases each). The CDR3 runs 13 residues. The V end lost 3 bases, the J end lost 1 base, and 5 bases lay between the germline ends. Germline CDR1 is LNHNV and CDR2 is YYDKDF (reference sequence). The CDR3 DNA follows: TGTGCCACCAGCAGGGGGGGCACAGATACGCAGTATTTT. Translation: CATSRGGTDTQYF.

The chain couples TRBV20-1 to TRBJ2-5; D gene unclear. This CDR3 spans 10 amino acids. Germline V gene lookup returns CDR1 DFQATT and CDR2 SNEGSKA (reference sequence). V dropped 4 bases and J dropped 4 bases, with 4 bases sitting between them. The CDR3 bases are TGCAGTGCTATTATAGAGACCCAGTACTTC. This gives the protein CSAIIETQYF.

The chain couples TRBV23-1 to TRBJ1-2; D is unclear. TRBV23-1 is an open reading frame, and its role is uncertain. Between the trimmed V and J ends, which lost 6 bases and 12 bases, there was a span of 14 bases. This CDR3 is built from 11 residues. CDR3 amino acids: CASRRTVDNTF. The CDR3 region has the DNA TGCGCCAGCAGAAGGACCGTCGATAACACCTTC.

As regards this clone: Other nucleotide sequences in the sample specify the same CDR3. The CDR3 loop is CASSFSREETQYF. The CDR3 DNA reads TGTGCCAGCAGCTTTTCCAGGGAAGAGACCCAGTACTTC. This chain joins TRBV7-3 and TRBJ2-5; D perhaps matches TRBD1 (5 bases). V was clipped by 3 bases and J by 3 bases, with 8 bases between them. In germline, CDR1 is SGHTA, CDR2 FQGTGA. The CDR3 has 13 amino acids.

This clone showed up just once. The chain's CDR3 is CASSYQGFDGYTF. The CDR3 DNA follows: TGTGCCAGCAGCTATCAGGGGTTCGATGGCTACACCTTC. This chain links TRBV13 with TRBJ1-2, with D tentatively TRBD1 (6 bases). There are 13 residues in the CDR3. V gave up 4 bases and J gave up 6 bases, with 12 bases separating them. Germline V gene lookup returns CDR1 PRHDT and CDR2 FYEKMQ (reference sequence).

J is TRBJ1-5 and V is TRBV5-5, with 8 bases lining up with TRBD1. The ends lost 1 base at V and 7 bases at J; junction bases unmatched: 7. This CDR3 has 15 amino acids. Germline loops: CDR1 SGHKS, CDR2 YYEKEE (reference sequence). The CDR3 sequence is CASSLIAGGRQPQHF. Written as DNA, the CDR3 is TGTGCCAGCAGCTTGATTGCAGGGGGCAGACAGCCCCAGCATTTT.

This chain joins TRBV24-1 and TRBJ2-1, with D possibly being TRBD2 (6 bases). The CDR3 runs 17 residues. V was clipped by 2 bases and J by 10 bases, with 23 bases between them. Per germline, CDR1 KGHDR and CDR2 SFDVKD. The CDR3 loop is CATSDSHPGTQGGEQFF. Here the CDR3 DNA reads TGTGCCACCAGTGATTCCCACCCCGGGACTCAGGGCGGAGAGCAGTTCTTC.

The genes are TRBV24-1 and TRBJ2-1; D perhaps matches TRBD2 (6 bases). V lost 5 bases and J lost 0, with 13 bases in between. This CDR3 has 16 residues. Germline V gene lookup returns CDR1 KGHDR and CDR2 SFDVKD. The CDR3 sequence is CATSVGTGSSYNEQFF. DNA of the CDR3: TGTGCCACCAGTGTCGGGACTGGAAGCTCCTACAATGAGCAGTTCTTC.

V usage is TRBV9 and J usage is TRBJ1-4; TRBD1 matches at 9 bases. V was pared by 2 bases and J by 6 bases, with 2 bases of the junction left unmatched. Looked up from germline, CDR1 is SGDLS and CDR2 is YYNGEE. CDR3 length: 14 amino acids. The CDR3 DNA sequence: TGTGCCAGCAGCGTCGACAGGGGGGATGAAAAACTGTTTTTT. Translating gives CASSVDRGDEKLFF.